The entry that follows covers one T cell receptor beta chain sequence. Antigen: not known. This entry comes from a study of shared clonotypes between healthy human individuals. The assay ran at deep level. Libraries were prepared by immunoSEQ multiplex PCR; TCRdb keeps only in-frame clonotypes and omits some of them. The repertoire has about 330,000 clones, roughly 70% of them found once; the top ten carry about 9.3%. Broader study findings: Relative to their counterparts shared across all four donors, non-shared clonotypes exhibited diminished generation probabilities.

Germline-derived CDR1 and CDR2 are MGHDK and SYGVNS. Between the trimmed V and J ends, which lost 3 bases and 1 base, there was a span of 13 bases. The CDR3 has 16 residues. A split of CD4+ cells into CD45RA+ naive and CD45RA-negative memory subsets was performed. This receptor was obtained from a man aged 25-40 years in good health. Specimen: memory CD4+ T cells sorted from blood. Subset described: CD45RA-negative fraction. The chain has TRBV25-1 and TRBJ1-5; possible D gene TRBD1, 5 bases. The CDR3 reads CASSDAGRGSNQPQHF. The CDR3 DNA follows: TGTGCCAGCAGTGATGCGGGAAGGGGAAGCAATCAGCCCCAGCATTTT. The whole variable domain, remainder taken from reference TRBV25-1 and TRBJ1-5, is EADIYQTPRYLVIGTGKKITLECSQTMGHDKMYWYQQDPGMELHLIHYSYGVNSTEKGDLSSESTVSRIRTEHFPLTLESARPSHTSQYLCASSDAGRGSNQPQHFGDGTRLSIL.